This TCR beta chain was sequenced in a study of blood T cell repertoires in COVID-19 (dated by TCRdb to the early 2020s). Looking at the study overall: Collaborator samples came from the United States, Italy and Spain and covered acute and convalescent phases of COVID-19. The prospective study material was composed of cDNA or gDNA derived from T cells, B-cell-depleted T cells, or PBMCs. The dataset comprised deeply sampled blood TCRbeta repertoires from subjects exposed to, actively infected with, or recovered from COVID-19. A freely available public database, intended as a resource for researchers studying the immune response to SARS-CoV-2, is where the repertoires were released. The samples were drawn from the first 160 participants of the ongoing ImmuneRACE study and from 1,200 or so subjects provided by 6 global collaborators. Nearly every sample came with metadata listing a de-identified subject ID, COVID-19 status, age in years and sex. Where available, HLA class I and class II types were obtained from metadata supplied by the sample provider rather than from assay-based typing. The paper's findings and limits, for the study overall: Clinical and demographic metadata were provided uncurated, with the amount varying by source and participant.

V is reduced by 3 bases and J by 7 bases, leaving a spacing of 13 bases between them. CDR1 and CDR2 (MDHEN, SYDVKM) derive from the germline V gene. The CDR3 sequence holds 14 residues, the cysteine and phenylalanine included. CDR3 DNA is the only sequence kept; it has 42 bases, read in frame from the first base. Collaborating institutions collected whole blood in K2EDTA tubes following their own protocols. Collaborator samples were shipped for TCRbeta analysis as frozen whole blood, isolated PBMCs, or DNA extracted from either sample type. TCRbeta CDR3 regions were amplified from genomic DNA by means of the immunoSEQ Assay, a bias-controlled multiplex PCR. In the paper's pipeline: Nucleated cell counts per sample were estimated from amplification of reference gene primers within the assay. Sequence reads were collapsed and filtered to measure the absolute abundance of every unique TCRbeta CDR3 rearrangement. For each sample, productive Simpson clonality was calculated as the square root of Simpson's diversity index across productive rearrangements. TCRdb stores this immuneACCESS table with in-frame sequences only. Part of the clones is absent; in the studies checked, under half of the shortfall reflects unresolved V genes, and no reason is known for the rest. V and J calls and clone size are copied from that table; D and trimming were computed from the DNA. The sample profile shows under 100,000 clones; about nine tenths of them were found once. The ten largest clones capture 3% to 4% of the sample.

Comments on this clone: No antigen is known for it. Base quality data are lacking; no much larger clone is found one base away.

Recombination connected TRBV28 to TRBJ2-1; D gene: possibly TRBD2, on 5 matching bases. The sample consisted of peripheral blood. This TCR was recovered from a woman between 65 and 79 years old with acute or convalescent COVID-19. The DNA sequence reads TGTGCCAGCAGTTTTCAGGAGGATAGTAATGAGCAGTTCTTC. Translated, this gives CASSFQEDSNEQFF.